Following are 9 T cell receptor beta chains from one sample sequenced in a study of CD8+ T cells in alopecia areata. TCR sequencing used cDNA made by reverse transcription of extracted RNA. TCRdb's copy holds only in-frame clones and misses some; the assay was immunoSEQ multiplex PCR. This sample carries 190,000 or so clones, 58% of them seen once, and the ten largest clones take over 9.5%. The treatment was: oral pan-JAK inhibitor, 5-10 mg twice daily. The sample in question was CD8+ T cells sorted from blood, obtained at week 24, from a patient treated with tofacitinib. These receptors were taken from a human donor with alopecia areata.

This clone was picked up a small number of times. V is TRBV25-1 and J is TRBJ2-5; D assignment may be TRBD1 or TRBD2 (5 bases each). The CDR3 totals 10 residues. V was cut by 7 bases and J by 8 bases, with 8 bases left in between. Germline V gives CDR1 MGHDK, CDR2 SYGVNS. The DNA for the CDR3 is TGTGCCAGCATCGGGGACACCCAGTACTTC. Encoded protein: CASIGDTQYF.

This clone was counted between two and nine times. The CDR3, as DNA: TGTGCCCTGAGGGGGGCCGTATTCACAGATACGCAGTATTTT. It is translated as CALRGAVFTDTQYF. The chain uses TRBV7-9 and TRBJ2-3; D might be TRBD1 or TRBD2, each matching 6 bases. The germline V and J ends were trimmed by 11 bases and 2 bases, with 17 bases remaining between them. Germline V gene lookup returns CDR1 SEHNR and CDR2 FQNEAQ (reference sequence). CDR3 length equals 14 residues. Based on the CDR3 plus reference TRBV7-9 and TRBJ2-3, the full variable domain is DTGVSQNPRHKITKRGQNVTFRCDPISEHNRLYWYRQTLGQGPEFLTYFQNEAQLEKSRLLSDRFSAERPKGSFSTLEIQRTEQGDSAMYLCALRGAVFTDTQYFGPGTRLTVL.

This sequence joins TRBV7-2 and TRBJ2-1; D is uncertain. V lost 3 bases to trimming and J lost 4 bases, with 7 bases between them. This CDR3 is 13 amino acids long. CDR1 is SGHTA and CDR2 is FQGNSA in the germline V gene. The CDR3 here is CASSLLGYNEQFF. CDR3 bases: TGTGCCAGCAGCTTGTTGGGGTACAATGAGCAGTTCTTC.

There are a few counts of this clone. V usage is TRBV15 and J usage is TRBJ1-5; D remains unclear. There are 14 residues in the CDR3. The V end was cut by 3 bases, the J end by 0 bases, with 6 bases between. Germline CDR1 and CDR2: LNHNV and YYDKDF (reference sequence). CDR3 DNA sequence: TGTGCCACCAGCAGCGGCCCTAGCAATCAGCCCCAGCATTTT. Translating gives CATSSGPSNQPQHF.

The chain joins TRBV6-6 to TRBJ1-1, with D hard to call. Looked up from germline, CDR1 is MNHNY and CDR2 is SVGAGI (reference sequence). CDR3 size: 12 residues. V was clipped by 1 base and J by 11 bases, with 11 bases between them. The CDR3 DNA reads TGTGCCAGCAGTTACTTCGATGGGTTGGCTTTCTTT. Translating gives CASSYFDGLAFF.

This chain links TRBV6-5 with TRBJ2-2; D unresolved. The germline CDR1 and CDR2 sequences are MNHEY and SVGAGI. This CDR3 contains 14 residues. Trimming cost V 5 bases and J 6 bases, with 13 bases left between them. The CDR3 loop is CASSDHRASGELFF. For the CDR3, the DNA is TGTGCCAGCAGTGACCACCGGGCGTCCGGGGAGCTGTTTTTT.

This clone was observed a handful of times. The chain joins TRBV21-1 to TRBJ2-7; TRBD2 is the table's D call and was not checked against the DNA. TRBV21-1 corresponds to a pseudogene. The CDR3 is 13 residues long. Here the CDR3 reads CASSKREGDEQYF. The CDR3 bases are TGTGCCAGCAGCAAAAGGGAGGGGGACGAGCAGTACTTC.

Only a few counts were recorded for this clone. The chain is built from TRBV10-3 and TRBJ2-3; D not resolved. CDR3 size: 17 residues. In germline, CDR1 is ENHRY, CDR2 SYGVKD. Trimming left V 0 bases short and J 4 bases short, with 17 bases between. The CDR3 coding sequence is TGTGCCATCAGTGAGTCAACCCTCAACCGAGGTCCAGATACGCAGTATTTT. Translating it yields CAISESTLNRGPDTQYF.

This chain joins TRBV6-1 and TRBJ1-1; TRBD1 is a possible D gene (5 bases). Germline V gene lookup returns CDR1 MNHNS and CDR2 SASEGT. The CDR3 covers 13 residues. Between the trimmed V and J ends, which lost 7 bases and 0 bases, there was a span of 9 bases. CDR3 bases: TGTGCCAGCAAAGACAGCCTGAACACTGAAGCTTTCTTT. This translates into CASKDSLNTEAFF.